This T cell receptor (beta chain) appears in the sequencing data of a study of glioma-infiltrating T cells after dendritic cell vaccination. Germline V lookup: CDR1 SGDLS, CDR2 YYNGEE. The CDR3 spans 13 residues. V gave up 4 bases and J gave up 4 bases, with 12 bases separating them. Time point in this sample: after dendritic cell vaccination, including at tumor progression/relapse. Data came from immunoSEQ multiplex PCR; TCRdb stores just in-frame clones and leaves some out. In the table there are about 87,000 clones, around 86% of which are singletons. This rearrangement joins TRBV9 to TRBJ2-7, with D tentatively TRBD2 (5 bases). This clonotype was obtained from a human donor with glioblastoma. The sample was blood, taken after dendritic cell vaccination. The CDR3 region has the DNA TGTGCCAGCAGCACGGACTTGACTTACGAGCAGTACTTC. It encodes CASSTDLTYEQYF.